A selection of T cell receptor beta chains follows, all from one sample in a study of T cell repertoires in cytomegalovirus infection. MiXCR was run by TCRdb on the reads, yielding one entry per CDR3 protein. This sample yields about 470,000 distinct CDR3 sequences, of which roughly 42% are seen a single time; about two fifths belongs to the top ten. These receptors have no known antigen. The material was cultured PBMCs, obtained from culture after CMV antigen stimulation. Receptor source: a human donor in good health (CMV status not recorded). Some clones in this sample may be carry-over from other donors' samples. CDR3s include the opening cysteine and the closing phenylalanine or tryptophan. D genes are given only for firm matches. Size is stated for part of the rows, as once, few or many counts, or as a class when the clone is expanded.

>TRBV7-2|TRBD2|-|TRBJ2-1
TGTGCCAGCAGCTCCGGACTAGAGTCTCGCGAGCAGTTCTTC
CASSSGLESREQFF
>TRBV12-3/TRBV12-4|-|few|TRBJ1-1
TGTGCCAGCAGTGGCAGACGGTCCAACGCTGAAGCTTTCTTT
CASSGRRSNAEAFF
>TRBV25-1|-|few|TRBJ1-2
TGTGCCAGCAGCCTCACCCGAGGTGGCTACACCTTC
CASSLTRGGYTF
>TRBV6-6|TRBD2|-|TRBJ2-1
TGTGCCAGCACCAAGAGACTAGCGGGAGACAATGAGCAGTTCTTC
CASTKRLAGDNEQFF
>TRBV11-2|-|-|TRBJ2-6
TGTGCCAGCAGCTTAGAAGGAGGGAGAAGGGGCTCTGGGGCCAACGTCCTGACTTTC
CASSLEGGRRGSGANVLTF
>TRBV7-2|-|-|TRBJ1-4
TGTGCCAGCAGCCCTAGGTCGGGGAATGAAAAACTGTTTTTT
CASSPRSGNEKLFF
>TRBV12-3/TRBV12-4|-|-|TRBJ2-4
TGTGCCAGCAGTTCCCGAGACATTCAGTACTTC
CASSSRDIQYF
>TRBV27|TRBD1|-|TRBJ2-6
TGTGCCAGCACTACGAGGCGGACAGGGGGTCCCGCTGGGGCCAACGTCCTGACTTTC
CASTTRRTGGPAGANVLTF
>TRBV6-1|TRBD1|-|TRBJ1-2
TGTGCCAGCAGGACCACCGGGACAGCAAACTATGGCTACACCTTC
CASRTTGTANYGYTF
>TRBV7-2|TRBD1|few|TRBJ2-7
TGTGCCAGCAGCGGGCGGACAGGCTCCTACGAGCAGTACTTC
CASSGRTGSYEQYF
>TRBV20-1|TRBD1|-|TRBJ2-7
TGCAGTGCTACCCGGGACAGGGTAGAGGAGCAGTACTTC
CSATRDRVEEQYF
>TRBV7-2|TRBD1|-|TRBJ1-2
TGTGCCAGCAGCTTAGTACAGGGGGCGAAGTTCTACGCTAACTATGGCTACACCTTC
CASSLVQGAKFYANYGYTF
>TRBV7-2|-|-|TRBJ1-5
TGTGCCAGCAGCCCTCGTGGGAACCTAAAGCCCCAGCATTTT
CASSPRGNLKPQHF
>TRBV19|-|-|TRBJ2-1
TGTGCCAGTAGTATGCGGCCCTTCAGCGGTTCCTACAATGAGCAGTTCTTC
CASSMRPFSGSYNEQFF
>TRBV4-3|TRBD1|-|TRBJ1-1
TGCGCCAGCAGCCAAGTAAGGGGGCTGAACACTGAAGCTTTCTTT
CASSQVRGLNTEAFF
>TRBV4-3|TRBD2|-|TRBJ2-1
TGCGCCAGCACCACAATGCAGGGACTAGCTTTAAATGAGCAGTTCTTC
CASTTMQGLALNEQFF
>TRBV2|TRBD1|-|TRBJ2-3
TGTGCCACAGACAGGGCGACAGATACGCAGTATTTT
CATDRATDTQYF
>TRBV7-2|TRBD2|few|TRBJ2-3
TGTGCCAGCAGCTTTGGCGGGAGGCCCACAGATACGCAGTATTTT
CASSFGGRPTDTQYF
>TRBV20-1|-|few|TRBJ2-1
TGCAGTGCTAGCGGGAGTACCTACAATGAGCAGTTCTTC
CSASGSTYNEQFF
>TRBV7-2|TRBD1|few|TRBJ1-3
TGTGCCAGCAGCCCGGGACAGGGGGCAGTTGGAAACACCATATATTTT
CASSPGQGAVGNTIYF
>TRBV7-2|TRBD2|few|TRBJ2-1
TGTGCCAGCAGCTTAGTAGCGGGGGTATATGAGCAGTTCTTC
CASSLVAGVYEQFF
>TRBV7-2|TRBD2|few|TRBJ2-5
TGTGCCAGCAGCAATTCACTAGCGGTGATCGAGACCCAGTACTTC
CASSNSLAVIETQYF
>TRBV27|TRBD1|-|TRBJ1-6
TGTGCCAGCAGTCTGGGGACAGTCGCGAGCGTTCGGTCCTATAATTCACCCCTCCACTTT
CASSLGTVASVRSYNSPLHF
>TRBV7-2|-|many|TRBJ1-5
TGTGCCAGCAGCTATTCTAGGGGACAGCCCCAGCATTTT
CASSYSRGQPQHF
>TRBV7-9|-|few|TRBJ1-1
TGTGCCAGCAGCTTTCCGCGCTTTAAGGACACTGAAGCTTTCTTT
CASSFPRFKDTEAFF
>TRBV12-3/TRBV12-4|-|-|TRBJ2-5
TGTGCCAGCAGGGAAGACATACTTGAGACCCAGTACTTC
CASREDILETQYF
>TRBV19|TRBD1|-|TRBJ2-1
TGTGCCAGTAGTATTCTTGCCGGGACAGGCAGGGATGAGCAGTTCTTC
CASSILAGTGRDEQFF